These 14 T cell receptor beta chains came from one sample sequenced in a study of brain metastases from non-small cell lung cancer. The protocol was immunoSEQ multiplex PCR, while the TCRdb copy is restricted to in-frame clones and leaves out a portion. Of 1,500 to 2,000 clones in the sample, more than 80% were seen once. The specimen sequenced was tissue from a brain metastasis. These receptors came from a donor aged 40 or over with non-small cell lung cancer.

This sequence joins TRBV5-1 and TRBJ1-4; tentative D call: TRBD1 (6 bases). Germline CDR1 reads SGHRS; CDR2 reads YFSETQ. The CDR3 runs 14 residues. V was trimmed by 1 base and J by 8 bases, leaving 12 bases between them. CDR3 coding DNA: TGCGCCAGCAGCTTGTCGGGGGCGGTCGAAAAACTGTTTTTT. Protein: CASSLSGAVEKLFF.

The chain uses TRBV24-1 and TRBJ1-6, with D uncertain. The CDR3 consists of 14 residues. Looked up from germline, CDR1 is KGHDR and CDR2 is SFDVKD. Trimming took off 7 bases at V and 7 bases at J, with 13 bases between the two ends. The CDR3 region has the DNA TGTGCCACCAGCGGCGCCGGGAACAATTCACCCCTCCACTTT. It yields the protein CATSGAGNNSPLHF.

The chain recombines TRBV7-3 with TRBJ1-1, with 8 bases fitting TRBD1. V dropped 5 bases and J dropped 9; count of bases not matched to a gene: 8. Germline loops: CDR1 SGHTA, CDR2 FQGTGA. The CDR3 is made up of 13 amino acids. CDR3 residues: CASSTQGALKAFF. As DNA, the CDR3 is TGTGCCAGCAGCACCCAGGGGGCGCTCAAAGCTTTCTTT.

The rearrangement links TRBV19 to TRBJ1-5; no definite D call. From germline, CDR1 is LNHDA and CDR2 SQIVND (reference sequence). The CDR3 spans 12 residues. Deletions cut 11 bases from V and 2 bases from J, with 10 bases between. The CDR3 loop reads CASRSGNQPQHF. CDR3 nucleotide sequence: TGTGCCTCTAGGAGTGGCAATCAGCCCCAGCATTTT.

This rearrangement joins TRBV2 to TRBJ2-1; tentative D call: TRBD2 (5 bases). Germline V gives CDR1 SNHLY, CDR2 FYNNEI. This CDR3 has 14 amino acids. The ends were cut back, 8 bases at V and 0 bases at J, with 11 bases in the middle. The CDR3 bases are TGTGCCAGCGATTGGGAGAGCTCCTACAATGAGCAGTTCTTC. Translating it yields CASDWESSYNEQFF.

Concerning this clone itself: Sequence at one end of the junction differs from germline and may be a read error. The chain carries TRBV5-1 and TRBJ1-1; D uncertain. This CDR3 spans 15 amino acids. Germline CDR1 SGHRS, CDR2 YFSETQ. The CDR3 nucleotides are TGCGCCAACAGCTTGATCTGGGGTATGAACACTGAAGCTTTCTTT. Protein product: CANSLIWGMNTEAFF.

V is TRBV2 and J is TRBJ2-5; D unclear. Germline V gene sequence: CDR1 SNHLY, CDR2 FYNNEI. V dropped 5 bases and J dropped 7 bases, with 8 bases sitting between them. This CDR3 has 11 residues. The CDR3 is CASSPLWTQYF. The CDR3 region has the DNA TGTGCCAGCAGTCCCCTGTGGACCCAGTACTTC.

This rearrangement joins TRBV12-3 or TRBV12-4 to TRBJ1-6; D is ambiguous. V was cut by 6 bases and J by 7 bases, with 10 bases left in between. The CDR3 sequence is 13 residues long. The CDR3, as DNA: TGTGCCAGCAGACGGGAGCTGAATTCACCCCTCCACTTT. This codes for CASRRELNSPLHF.

The rearrangement links TRBV5-8 to TRBJ1-6; TRBD1 might be the D (6 bases). Trimming removed 1 base at V and 7 bases at J, with 12 bases between. The CDR3 covers 15 residues. Per the germline V gene, CDR1 is SGHTS and CDR2 is YDEGEE. The CDR3 sequence is CASSLRWGANSPLHF. CDR3 nucleotides: TGTGCCAGCAGCTTGAGGTGGGGGGCAAATTCACCCCTCCACTTT.

A note on this clone: Other nucleotide sequences from this sample produce the same CDR3. The rearrangement uses TRBV10-3 and TRBJ1-2, with 10 bases matching TRBD1. The germline V gene encodes CDR1 ENHRY and CDR2 SYGVKD. V shed 10 bases, J shed 2 bases, and the junction held 7 bases outside the gene matches. CDR3 length equals 14 residues. Here the CDR3 DNA reads TGTGCCACCGGGACAGGGGACATCAACTATGGCTACACCTTC. Amino acids: CATGTGDINYGYTF.

This clone was seen only a few times. The chain employs TRBV2 and TRBJ1-1; TRBD1 matches at 7 bases. V gave up 6 bases and J gave up 5 bases; unmatched junction bases: 6. Germline CDR1 and CDR2: SNHLY and FYNNEI. This CDR3 spans 13 amino acids. CDR3 amino acids: CASSEGAGTEAFF. CDR3 in DNA: TGTGCCAGCAGCGAGGGGGCCGGGACTGAAGCTTTCTTT.

The chain has TRBV14 and TRBJ1-1; D is perhaps TRBD1 (5 bases). The germline CDR1 and CDR2 sequences are SGHDN and FVKESK. Trimming left V 2 bases short and J 1 base short, with 5 bases between. This CDR3 contains 13 residues. The CDR3 spells CASSQQGNTEAFF. CDR3 DNA sequence: TGTGCCAGCAGCCAACAGGGGAACACTGAAGCTTTCTTT.

A few counts support this clone. The sample has other DNA sequences that encode this CDR3 too. V usage is TRBV5-1 and J usage is TRBJ1-4, with D unresolved. Trimming shortened V by 4 bases and J by 6 bases, and 16 bases separated the two germline ends. CDR3 length: 15 residues. The germline V gene encodes CDR1 SGHRS and CDR2 YFSETQ. CDR3 in DNA: TGCGCCAGCAGCCTCAGTGACGGATCTTATGAAAAACTGTTTTTT. Protein sequence: CASSLSDGSYEKLFF.

V and J are TRBV21-1 and TRBJ1-5; the D call in the table, TRBD1, was not verified against the DNA. TRBV21-1 is an annotated pseudogene. The length of the CDR3 is 19 residues. CDR3 residues: CASSKGVKGVRYSNQPQHF. DNA for the CDR3: TGTGCCAGCAGCAAAGGAGTGAAGGGGGTCAGATATAGCAATCAGCCCCAACATTTT.